One sample yielded the 20 T cell receptor beta chains listed below, sequenced in a study of CD4+ T cells in melanoma. The protocol was immunoSEQ multiplex PCR, while the TCRdb copy is restricted to in-frame clones and leaves out a portion. The profile shows more than 9,500 clones, approximately 69% of them singletons. Sequenced sample: peripheral blood. The receptor set was obtained from a human donor with melanoma.

The V gene is TRBV5-1, the J gene TRBJ1-2; D remains ambiguous. Germline V gene lookup returns CDR1 SGHRS and CDR2 YFSETQ. V dropped 4 bases and J dropped 8 bases, with 18 bases sitting between them. CDR3 length: 14 amino acids. The DNA of the CDR3 is TGCGCCAGCAGCCAAACCACAAGGGCAGAAGGCTACACCTTC. Translated, it gives CASSQTTRAEGYTF.

The genes are TRBV5-1 and TRBJ2-5, with D possibly TRBD1 on 6 matching bases. The CDR3 covers 14 residues. Germline V CDR1 and CDR2: SGHRS, YFSETQ. V lost 4 bases, J lost 5 bases, and 15 bases lay in between. The CDR3: CASSLSGRGETQYF. The CDR3 coding sequence is TGCGCCAGCAGCCTCTCGGGCAGGGGTGAGACCCAGTACTTC.

CDR3 region: CASSYQGGTEPQHF. The DNA of the CDR3 is TGTGCCAGCAGCTACCAAGGGGGCACGGAGCCCCAGCATTTT. V is TRBV7-2 and J is TRBJ1-5; 7 bases are a match to TRBD1. This CDR3 comprises 14 residues. V was clipped by 4 bases and J by 8 bases; unmatched bases: 8. Per germline, CDR1 SGHTA and CDR2 FQGNSA.

This chain joins TRBV4-2 and TRBJ2-1, with 11 bases fitting TRBD1. The CDR3 consists of 15 residues. Germline loops: CDR1 LGHNA, CDR2 YNFKEQ. With V trimmed by 6 bases and J by 4 bases, 5 bases remained unmatched. This CDR3 is CASRPGTGGYNEQFF. The DNA of the CDR3 is TGTGCCAGCAGACCCGGGACAGGGGGATACAATGAGCAGTTCTTC.

This clone was detected only once. The rearrangement joins TRBV2 to TRBJ2-5; D is unresolved. This CDR3 has 14 residues. Trimming took 0 bases from V and 4 from J, leaving 9 bases between them. Germline assignment: CDR1 SNHLY and CDR2 FYNNEI. The CDR3 nucleotides read TGTGCCAGCAGTGAAGCTCCGACTTCAGAGACCCAGTACTTC. Its protein is CASSEAPTSETQYF.

The chain carries TRBV30 and TRBJ1-3; 9 positions agree with TRBD1. CDR1 and CDR2 (germline): GTSNPN, SVGIG (reference sequence). This CDR3 spans 15 amino acids. V trimming: 4 bases; J trimming: 2 bases; junction bases outside the gene matches: 6. CDR3 nucleotides: TGTGCCTGGACCCGCGGGACAGGGCCTGGAAACACCATATATTTT. It translates to CAWTRGTGPGNTIYF.

The V and J genes are TRBV7-9 and TRBJ2-3; 10 nucleotides agree with TRBD2. The trim removed 8 bases at V and 4 bases at J, leaving 12 bases unmatched. This CDR3 is built from 16 residues. CDR1 is SEHNR and CDR2 is FQNEAQ in the germline V gene (reference sequence). In DNA form, the CDR3 reads TGTGCCAGCCACCTCTCAGCGGGGGGGCTTTCAGATACGCAGTATTTT. As protein: CASHLSAGGLSDTQYF.

The rearrangement links TRBV11-3 to TRBJ1-2, with TRBD1 matching over 7 bases. Germline loops: CDR1 SGHNT, CDR2 YENEEA. J was trimmed by 7 bases and V by 4 bases; bases with no gene match: 12. This CDR3 has 15 residues. CDR3 sequence (DNA): TGTGCCAGCAGCTCACCCTCCGGGGACAGTAGTGGCTACACCTTC. This gives the protein CASSSPSGDSSGYTF.

The chain recombines TRBV6-1 with TRBJ1-1; D ambiguous. The CDR3 spans 12 residues. Trimming stripped 1 base from V and 11 bases from J, with 11 bases between. Germline lookup yields CDR1 MNHNS and CDR2 SASEGT. The CDR3 coding sequence is TGTGCCAGCAGTGAAGGCAGAGGGCATGCTTTCTTT. This translates into CASSEGRGHAFF.

This chain joins TRBV5-6 and TRBJ2-3, with 12 bases fitting TRBD2. Germline values: CDR1 SGHDT, CDR2 YYEEEE. With V trimmed by 1 base and J by 4 bases, 4 bases remained unmatched. There are 16 residues in the CDR3. The DNA for the CDR3 is TGTGCCAGCAGCTTGTCACTAGCGGGGGGCCCAGATACGCAGTATTTT. It specifies CASSLSLAGGPDTQYF.

The rearrangement joins TRBV29-1 to TRBJ1-1; the match to TRBD1 covers 9 bases. V lost 8 bases, J lost 1 base, and 8 bases stayed unmatched. Germline V CDR1 and CDR2: SQVTM, ANQGSEA. This CDR3 is 14 amino acids long. Here the CDR3 reads CSTEQGAENTEAFF. The CDR3 nucleotides are TGCAGCACAGAACAGGGGGCGGAGAACACTGAAGCTTTCTTT. The complete variable domain, with remaining parts taken from reference TRBV29-1 and TRBJ1-1, reads SAVISQKPSRDICQRGTSLTIQCQVDSQVTMMFWYRQQPGQSLTLIATANQGSEATYESGFVIDKFPISRPNLTFSTLTVSNMSPEDSSIYLCSTEQGAENTEAFFGQGTRLTVV.

Judged by abundance, this clone is medium-sized. This chain links TRBV30 with TRBJ2-7; no clear D gene. The CDR3 totals 12 residues. The germline V and J ends were trimmed by 0 bases and 3 bases, with 6 bases remaining between them. CDR1 and CDR2 from the germline V gene are GTSNPN and SVGIG (reference sequence). The CDR3 here is CAWSVQGYEQYF. Written as DNA, the CDR3 is TGTGCCTGGAGTGTACAAGGCTACGAGCAGTACTTC.

The rearrangement joins TRBV28 to TRBJ2-5; tentatively, D is TRBD1 or TRBD2 (5 bases each). The J call is uncertain, as TRBJ2-7 better fits the DNA end. This CDR3 contains 15 residues. Germline loops: CDR1 MDHEN, CDR2 SYDVKM. CDR3 sequence (DNA): TGTGCCAGCAGTTCCCTCCGGGACGGTCTCTACGAGCAGTACTTC. Residues: CASSSLRDGLYEQYF.

The genes are TRBV5-1 and TRBJ2-6; D is tentatively TRBD1 or TRBD2 (5 bases each). The germline gives CDR1 SGHRS, CDR2 YFSETQ. This CDR3 has 18 amino acids. Between the trimmed V and J ends, which lost 0 bases and 0 bases, there was a span of 13 bases. The CDR3 coding sequence is TGCGCCAGCAGCTTGGGGGGACCCTCGAGCTCTGGGGCCAACGTCCTGACTTTC. Translating gives CASSLGGPSSSGANVLTF.

In this sample, this clone turned up a few times. This sequence joins TRBV5-4 and TRBJ2-7, with D tentatively TRBD2 (5 bases). The V and J ends lost 3 bases and 6 bases respectively, with 13 bases between them. This CDR3 contains 13 residues. Germline-derived CDR1 and CDR2 are SGHNT and YYREEE (reference sequence). CDR3 nucleotides: TGTGCCAGCAGCTCCACGGGAAGGTCCGAGCAGTACTTC. Amino acid sequence: CASSSTGRSEQYF.

The V and J genes are TRBV6-6 and TRBJ2-7; 9 bases match TRBD1. Germline CDR1 reads MNHNY; CDR2 reads SVGAGI (reference sequence). This CDR3 has 13 residues. J was trimmed by 3 bases and V by 7 bases; bases with no gene match: 4. The CDR3 spells CASNRDRVYEQYF. CDR3 bases: TGTGCCAGCAACCGGGACAGGGTCTACGAGCAGTACTTC.

J is TRBJ2-6 and V is TRBV23-1; D call uncertain. TRBV23-1 counts as an open reading frame of uncertain function. Deletions cut 7 bases from V and 5 bases from J, with 12 bases between. The CDR3 consists of 14 residues. Here the CDR3 reads CASTQQSRANVLTF. CDR3 coding DNA: TGCGCCAGCACGCAACAAAGTCGGGCCAACGTCCTGACTTTC.

CDR3: CASSSGGLTDTQYF. CDR3 nucleotide sequence: TGTGCCAGTAGTAGCGGGGGTCTCACAGATACGCAGTATTTT. The chain joins TRBV19 to TRBJ2-3, with 7 positions matching TRBD2. Per the germline V gene, CDR1 is LNHDA and CDR2 is SQIVND (reference sequence). The CDR3 has 14 residues. Trimming at V came to 4 bases and at J to 2 bases, leaving 3 bases not matched to a gene.

In this sample, this clone is medium-sized (0.01 to 0.1%). V and J are TRBV6-1 and TRBJ2-1; 8 bases fit TRBD1. Looked up from germline, CDR1 is MNHNS and CDR2 is SASEGT. The CDR3 is 14 residues long. After removal of 6 bases from V and 9 bases from J, the junction contained 10 bases not matched to a gene. The CDR3 loop is CASSGQGLEGEQFF. CDR3 nucleotides: TGTGCCAGCAGCGGACAGGGCTTGGAGGGTGAGCAGTTCTTC.

This chain uses TRBV19 with TRBJ1-5, with D tentatively TRBD1 (6 bases). The CDR3 loop spans 13 amino acids. Trimming removed 10 bases at V and 0 bases at J, with 10 bases between. Per germline, CDR1 LNHDA and CDR2 SQIVND (reference sequence). Here the CDR3 reads CATADSSNQPQHF. The CDR3 DNA is TGTGCCACCGCGGACAGTAGCAATCAGCCCCAGCATTTT.